This T cell receptor beta chain is drawn from a study of long-term antiretroviral therapy in people with HIV. This clone showed up just a few times. Antigen: not known. Only United States sites treated participants with HIV. Whole-study findings and limits: Unavailable data included ART adherence, viral resistance and therapy changes (switches in treatment).

Sequencing used immunoSEQ v3.0 at survey level. The table came from immunoSEQ multiplex PCR; TCRdb's copy has only in-frame clones and leaves some out. The table has around 9,600 clones, over 65% seen once. The CDR3 spans 18 residues. V was clipped by 1 base and J by 0 bases; unmatched bases: 9. Germline CDR1 is LGHNA and CDR2 is YNFKEQ. The chain couples TRBV4-2 to TRBJ1-3; 7 nucleotides line up with TRBD1. The origin of this receptor is a man younger than 40 with HIV. Sequencing was performed on unsorted PBMCs, taken 0.4 years before starting antiretroviral therapy. The CDR3 bases are TGTGCCAGCAGCCAAGGGGTTCACAGGGGAAGCTCTGGAAACACCATATATTTT. Protein sequence: CASSQGVHRGSSGNTIYF.